This entry lists 20 T cell receptor beta chains sequenced from one sample in a study of shared clonotypes between healthy human individuals. Repertoires were generated with immunoSEQ multiplex PCR, while TCRdb's copy carries only in-frame clones and drops some. The sample contains more than 400,000 clones, roughly 95% of which appear only once. Sequencing was done on a sample of naive CD4+ T cells sorted from blood. The subset here: CD45RA+ positively selected. These receptors were collected from a woman between 25 and 40 years old in good health.

The genes are TRBV5-6 and TRBJ2-1, with TRBD2 as a possible D gene (6 bases). Germline V lookup: CDR1 SGHDT, CDR2 YYEEEE. The ends were cut back, 9 bases at V and 5 bases at J, with 18 bases in the middle. This CDR3 comprises 14 residues. The CDR3 DNA is TGTGCCAACGTAAACGGGGGACTGAACAATGAGCAGTTCTTC. The encoded protein is CANVNGGLNNEQFF.

The rearrangement uses TRBV30 and TRBJ2-7, with D perhaps TRBD1 (5 bases). Germline loops: CDR1 GTSNPN, CDR2 SVGIG (reference sequence). Trimming took 4 bases from V and 0 from J, leaving 10 bases between them. The length of the CDR3 is 13 residues. The DNA of the CDR3 is TGTGCCTGGAATGGACAAAGCTCCTACGAGCAGTACTTC. Encoded protein: CAWNGQSSYEQYF.

The J gene is TRBJ2-5, the V gene TRBV6-6; 9 bases map to TRBD2. Judging by the DNA end, TRBJ2-7 fits better; the J call may be wrong. Germline V gene sequence: CDR1 MNHNY, CDR2 SVGAGI (reference sequence). CDR3 length: 15 residues. CDR3 region: CASSTTGLASDEQYF. CDR3 sequence (DNA): TGTGCCAGCAGTACAACAGGACTAGCGAGCGACGAGCAGTACTTC.

V usage is TRBV5-5 and J usage is TRBJ2-5; D uncertain. Germline V lookup: CDR1 SGHKS, CDR2 YYEKEE (reference sequence). Trimming left V 2 bases short and J 3 bases short, with 8 bases between. The CDR3 length is 13 residues. CDR3 DNA: TGTGCCAGCAGCTTCTCCGGAGAAGAGACCCAGTACTTC. Its translation is CASSFSGEETQYF.

The chain joins TRBV10-2 to TRBJ2-3; 8 nucleotides agree with TRBD2. V lost 8 bases, J lost 3 bases, and 7 bases stayed unmatched. The CDR3 runs to 14 residues. Germline values: CDR1 WSHSY, CDR2 SAAADI. The CDR3: CASRPAGETDTQYF. The CDR3 DNA reads TGCGCCAGCCGACCAGCGGGAGAGACAGATACGCAGTATTTT.

The chain couples TRBV7-9 to TRBJ2-1, with no clear D. The germline CDR1 and CDR2 sequences are SEHNR and FQNEAQ (reference sequence). The CDR3 is 14 residues long. V was cut by 5 bases and J by 1 base, with 9 bases left in between. CDR3 bases: TGTGCCAGCAGCATCCTTGGGTCCTACAATGAGCAGTTCTTC. This codes for CASSILGSYNEQFF. Variable domain in full (rest from reference TRBV7-9 and TRBJ2-1): DTGVSQNPRHKITKRGQNVTFRCDPISEHNRLYWYRQTLGQGPEFLTYFQNEAQLEKSRLLSDRFSAERPKGSFSTLEIQRTEQGDSAMYLCASSILGSYNEQFFGPGTRLTVL.

The V call is TRBV10-3, the J call TRBJ2-4, with D perhaps assigned TRBD1 or TRBD2 (5 bases each). Trimming cost V 0 bases and J 10 bases, with 19 bases left between them. This CDR3 comprises 16 residues. Germline CDR1 reads ENHRY; CDR2 reads SYGVKD. DNA for the CDR3: TGTGCCATCAGTGAGTCCACGGGGACGGCTACGAAGATTCAGTACTTC. Residues: CAISESTGTATKIQYF.

The V and J genes are TRBV7-3 and TRBJ2-2; a possible D gene is TRBD2 (6 bases). V gave up 5 bases and J gave up 7 bases, with 26 bases separating them. This CDR3 has 18 residues. Germline CDR1 SGHTA, CDR2 FQGTGA. CDR3 in DNA: TGTGCCAGCAGCCCCTTCCAATCCGGGACTGAGGGTAGCGGGGAGCTGTTTTTT. This codes for CASSPFQSGTEGSGELFF.

The chain carries TRBV28 and TRBJ2-7; D is uncertain. Germline V CDR1 and CDR2: MDHEN, SYDVKM. This CDR3 has 14 amino acids. The V gene lost 4 bases and the J gene lost 2 bases, with 12 bases spanning the gap. CDR3 DNA sequence: TGTGCCAGCAGTTACCCAGGACGTGCCTACGAGCAGTACTTC. It encodes CASSYPGRAYEQYF.

The rearrangement uses TRBV6-4 and TRBJ1-1; no reliable D call. The CDR3 consists of 13 residues. The V and J ends lost 6 bases and 1 base respectively, with 9 bases between them. Germline CDR1 reads MRHNA; CDR2 reads SNTAGT. The CDR3 spells CASRIDGNTEAFF. CDR3 nucleotides: TGTGCCAGCAGGATCGACGGGAACACTGAAGCTTTCTTT.

The chain combines TRBV5-1 with TRBJ1-1; 10 nucleotides line up with TRBD1. The CDR3 totals 15 residues. V trimming: 6 bases; J trimming: 7 bases; junction bases outside the gene matches: 12. Germline CDR1 SGHRS, CDR2 YFSETQ. The CDR3: CASIQTGQGVDEAFF. For the CDR3, the DNA is TGCGCCAGCATTCAGACCGGACAGGGGGTTGATGAAGCTTTCTTT.

The chain carries TRBV19 and TRBJ1-5, with D unclear. V was shortened by 6 bases and J by 0 bases, with 15 bases between the two germline ends. The CDR3 contains 16 residues. The germline CDR1 and CDR2 sequences are LNHDA and SQIVND (reference sequence). CDR3 amino acids: CASRELGIYSNQPQHF. Here the CDR3 DNA reads TGTGCCAGTAGGGAATTGGGGATTTATAGCAATCAGCCCCAGCATTTT.

The chain is built from TRBV10-1 and TRBJ1-5; no definite D call. The length of the CDR3 is 14 residues. Germline CDR1 is WNHNN and CDR2 is SYGVQD (reference sequence). V was clipped by 3 bases and J by 7 bases, with 13 bases between them. Written as DNA, the CDR3 is TGCGCCAGCAGTGAAGGACGGTCATTCCAGCCCCAGCATTTT. Translated, it gives CASSEGRSFQPQHF.

The V and J genes are TRBV5-6 and TRBJ2-7; no reliable D call. The CDR3 runs to 16 residues. In germline, CDR1 is SGHDT, CDR2 YYEEEE. With 3 bases removed from V and 0 bases from J, the gap between germline ends came to 16 bases. CDR3 nucleotides: TGTGCCAGCAGCTCTCAGTACACCACAAGCTCCTACGAGCAGTACTTC. This translates into CASSSQYTTSSYEQYF.

CDR3: CASRQRDGSSYEQYF. The CDR3 bases are TGCGCCAGCAGACAGCGGGACGGGAGCTCCTACGAGCAGTACTTC. V gene TRBV5-1 combines with J gene TRBJ2-7; 7 positions match TRBD2. V was clipped by 5 bases and J by 0 bases; unmatched bases: 8. The CDR3 totals 15 residues. CDR1 SGHRS and CDR2 YFSETQ come from the germline V gene.

The rearrangement joins TRBV6-1 to TRBJ2-5; D is undetermined. Trimming cost V 5 bases and J 3 bases, with 10 bases left between them. Germline V CDR1 and CDR2: MNHNS, SASEGT. The CDR3 contains 13 residues. For the CDR3, the DNA is TGTGCCAGCAGTCTACAAAGCGAAGAGACCCAGTACTTC. Residues: CASSLQSEETQYF.

The chain recombines TRBV6-4 with TRBJ2-2; D might be TRBD1 (6 bases). V shed 3 bases and J shed 7 bases, with 9 bases lying between them. The CDR3 is 13 residues long. CDR1 MRHNA and CDR2 SNTAGT come from the germline V gene. The CDR3 protein is CASSEQGIGELFF. CDR3 sequence (DNA): TGTGCCAGCAGTGAACAGGGAATCGGGGAGCTGTTTTTT.

The V gene is TRBV14, the J gene TRBJ2-2; D gene unclear. Per germline, CDR1 SGHDN and CDR2 FVKESK. The CDR3 consists of 16 residues. Trimming took 2 bases from V and 6 from J, leaving 16 bases between them. This CDR3 reads CASSQRVTSTAGELFF. The CDR3 nucleotides read TGTGCCAGCAGCCAAAGGGTGACCTCGACGGCCGGGGAGCTGTTTTTT.

The chain couples TRBV2 to TRBJ2-4; D not certain. Germline V gene lookup returns CDR1 SNHLY and CDR2 FYNNEI. V was clipped by 6 bases and J by 3 bases, with 12 bases between them. CDR3 length equals 14 residues. DNA of the CDR3: TGTGCCAGCAGGGGCCACCCCGACAAAAACATTCAGTACTTC. Protein product: CASRGHPDKNIQYF.

The chain combines TRBV19 with TRBJ2-4; 9 bases align to TRBD1. In germline, CDR1 is LNHDA, CDR2 SQIVND (reference sequence). V shed 11 bases, J shed 6 bases, and the junction held 8 bases outside the gene matches. CDR3 length: 13 residues. The CDR3 here is CASGAGQGNIQYF. In DNA, the CDR3 is TGTGCCTCCGGGGCGGGACAGGGAAACATTCAGTACTTC.